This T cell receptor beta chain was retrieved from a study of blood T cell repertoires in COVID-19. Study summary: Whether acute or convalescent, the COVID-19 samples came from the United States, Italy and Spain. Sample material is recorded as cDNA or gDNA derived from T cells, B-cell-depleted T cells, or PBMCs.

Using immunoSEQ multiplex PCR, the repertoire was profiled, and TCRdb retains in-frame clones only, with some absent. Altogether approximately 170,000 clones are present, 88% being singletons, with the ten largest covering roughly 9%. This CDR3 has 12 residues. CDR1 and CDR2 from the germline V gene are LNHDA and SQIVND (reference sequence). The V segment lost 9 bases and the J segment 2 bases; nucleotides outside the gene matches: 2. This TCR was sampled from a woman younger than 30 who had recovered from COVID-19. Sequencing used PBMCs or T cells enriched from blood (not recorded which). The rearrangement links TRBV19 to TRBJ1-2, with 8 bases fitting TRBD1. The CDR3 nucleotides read TGTGCCAGCCAGGGGGCCAACTATGGCTACACCTTC. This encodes CASQGANYGYTF.